The clone carrying this T cell receptor beta chain has only a few counts. Other DNA variants within this sample encode the same CDR3. This sample is part of a study of shared clonotypes between healthy human individuals. CDR3 length: 12 amino acids. V was cut by 4 bases and J by 1 base, with 4 bases left in between. The germline V gene has CDR1 SNHLY and CDR2 FYNNEI. Using immunoSEQ multiplex PCR, the repertoire was profiled, and TCRdb retains in-frame clones only, with some absent. The sample has roughly 1,800,000 clones, roughly 94% seen once. Cells designated naive CD8 were CD45RO-negative and were positively selected for CCR7, with terminally differentiated effector memory CD45RA+ cells excluded.

The chain has TRBV2 and TRBJ1-1, with D hard to call. The sequencing input was naive CD8+ T cells sorted from blood. This TCR was recovered from a man between 18 and 29 years old in good health. In nucleotides, the CDR3 is TGTGCCAGCAGTGGGGCGAACACTGAAGCTTTCTTT. It encodes CASSGANTEAFF. The full variable domain, completed using reference TRBV2 and TRBJ1-1, is EPEVTQTPSHQVTQMGQEVILRCVPISNHLYFYWYRQILGQKVEFLVSFYNNEISEKSEIFDDQFSVERPDGSNFTLKIRSTKLEDSAMYFCASSGANTEAFFGQGTRLTVV.